This T cell receptor (beta chain) was profiled in a study of pediatric ulcerative colitis. Per germline, CDR1 MNHEY and CDR2 SMNVEV (reference sequence). CDR3 length: 15 amino acids. After removal of 3 bases from V and 4 bases from J, the junction contained 9 bases not matched to a gene. Sequencing depth was up to 500,000 reads per sample. This table comes from immunoSEQ multiplex PCR, and its TCRdb copy is limited to in-frame clones, with some not included. Found here are 25,000 to 35,000 clones, about four fifths of them singletons; the top ten hold 4% to 5.5%. The sequenced sample consisted of blood. This chain connects TRBV27 to TRBJ2-7; 7 nucleotides match TRBD2. The clonotype originates from a boy between 5 and 17 years old with severe ulcerative colitis. In DNA form, the CDR3 reads TGTGCCAGCAGTTTCGGGAGGCCGCGGGAATACGAGCAGTACTTC. Residues: CASSFGRPREYEQYF.